This T cell receptor beta chain emerged from a study of human T cells and chemical hapten exposure. The V gene end was trimmed by 0 bases and the J gene end by 4 bases; junction bases not matched to a gene: 9. The CDR3 has 17 residues. CDR1 MDHEN and CDR2 SYDVKM come from the germline V gene. Using its own MiXCR run on the RACE reads, TCRdb lists one record per CDR3 protein. Of about 40,000 distinct CDR3 sequences listed, approximately 3.5% are singletons. This clonotype appeared many times. Its antigen is not known. Study-wide findings and caveats: The presence of alopecia in the donors means their immune response may differ from healthy people's. Expanded TCRs grouped into significantly more large CDR3 similarity clusters than controls produced. With DPC sensitization, TCRs exceeding 1 in 1000 frequency showed no change.

Time point indicated: patch test 2, 6 weeks after DPC sensitization. Treatment specified: therapeutic diphenylcyclopropenone sensitization with weekly scalp DPC. Sample donors consisted of patients with alopecia, aged 18 to 70 years, who were suitable for DPC. This chain joins TRBV28 and TRBJ2-7; 10 positions match TRBD2. The clonotype originates from a man aged 35-49 years with alopecia areata. Some clones in this sample may be carry-over from other donors' samples. The sample consisted of whole blood, taken in connection with sensitization to the hapten diphenylcyclopropenone (DPC). CDR3 coding DNA: TGTGCCAGCAGTTTATGGCCGCAGCGGGAGGGCCTGTACGAGCAGTACTTC. This gives the protein CASSLWPQREGLYEQYF. Looking up the rest from reference TRBV28 and TRBJ2-7 gives the full variable domain: DVKVTQSSRYLVKRTGEKVFLECVQDMDHENMFWYRQDPGLGLRLIYFSYDVKMKEKGDIPEGYSVSREKKERFSLILESASTNQTSMYLCASSLWPQREGLYEQYFGPGTRLTVT.